Presented here are 9 T cell receptor beta chains from one specimen sequenced in a study of CD8 T cells in Susac syndrome. RNA amounts of roughly 0.5 to 1 ug underwent reverse transcription with random hexamers. TCRdb redid the calling of the immunoSEQ multiplex PCR reads with MiXCR, one entry per CDR3 protein. The repertoire has 250,000 to 350,000 distinct CDR3 sequences, 90% to 95% of them found once; the top ten carry about 0.07%. The material sequenced was CD4+ T cells from PBMCs. The receptors were sampled from a human donor with multiple sclerosis.

The rearrangement uses TRBV9 and TRBJ2-3; D uncertain. V was shortened by 4 bases and J by 3 bases, with 18 bases between the two germline ends. CDR1 is SGDLS and CDR2 is YYNGEE in the germline V gene. This CDR3 comprises 16 residues. As DNA, the CDR3 is TGTGCCAGCAGCCCCCCGGGTCTCAGCTTGACAGATACGCAGTATTTT. Translating it yields CASSPPGLSLTDTQYF.

The V and J genes are TRBV29-1 and TRBJ1-2; the D is unclear. Trimming took off 1 base at V and 0 bases at J, with 6 bases between the two ends. This CDR3 contains 13 residues. Germline CDR1 reads SQVTM; CDR2 reads ANQGSEA. The CDR3 is CSVEARTNYGYTF. CDR3 nucleotides: TGCAGCGTTGAAGCCCGGACTAACTATGGCTACACCTTC.

The chain joins TRBV11-2 to TRBJ1-6, with D unclear. Germline CDR1 SGHAT, CDR2 FQNNGV. With 1 base removed from V and 9 bases from J, the gap between germline ends came to 4 bases. This CDR3 has 12 amino acids. The CDR3 is CASSLVPSPLHF. As DNA, the CDR3 is TGTGCCAGCAGCTTAGTTCCTTCACCCCTCCACTTT.

This rearrangement joins TRBV3-1 to TRBJ2-3; 14 nucleotides line up with TRBD2. The junction had 1 base not matched to a gene; V was cut back by 5 bases and J by 0 bases. This CDR3 spans 16 amino acids. The germline V gene has CDR1 LGHDT and CDR2 YNNKEL (reference sequence). The CDR3 DNA reads as TGTGCCAGCAGCAGGACTAGCGGGGGGAGCACAGATACGCAGTATTTT. Its protein product is CASSRTSGGSTDTQYF.

The V and J genes are TRBV28 and TRBJ2-2; 7 bases are a match to TRBD1. CDR3 size: 16 residues. J gave up 6 bases and V 4 bases, and 11 bases lay outside the gene matches. The germline V gene encodes CDR1 MDHEN and CDR2 SYDVKM. The CDR3 loop is CASSYRRTGSPGELFF. As DNA, the CDR3 is TGTGCCAGCAGTTACAGAAGGACAGGCTCGCCCGGGGAGCTGTTTTTT.

The chain employs TRBV4-3 and TRBJ1-5; D is possibly TRBD1 (6 bases). This CDR3 is built from 15 residues. Trimming took off 0 bases at V and 2 bases at J, with 8 bases between the two ends. From germline, CDR1 is LGHNA and CDR2 YSLEER. The CDR3 reads CASSQERGRNQPQHF. CDR3 in DNA: TGCGCCAGCAGCCAAGAGCGGGGGCGCAATCAGCCCCAGCATTTT.

This sequence joins TRBV19 and TRBJ1-1, with D hard to call. The V gene lost 3 bases and the J gene lost 2 bases, with 10 bases spanning the gap. CDR3 length equals 14 residues. Per the germline V gene, CDR1 is LNHDA and CDR2 is SQIVND (reference sequence). CDR3 sequence: CASSIGPANTEAFF. Written as DNA, the CDR3 is TGTGCCAGTAGTATTGGACCAGCAAACACTGAAGCTTTCTTT.

The chain carries TRBV7-2 and TRBJ2-1, with a tentative D call TRBD1 (7 bases). The CDR3 length is 16 residues. Germline CDR1 is SGHTA and CDR2 is FQGNSA. V was shortened by 3 bases and J by 4 bases, with 16 bases between the two germline ends. This CDR3 reads CASSLGLRGRYNEQFF. Here the CDR3 DNA reads TGTGCCAGCAGCTTGGGACTGAGGGGGCGATACAATGAGCAGTTCTTC. Full variable domain (missing parts from reference TRBV7-2 and TRBJ2-1): GAGVSQSPSNKVTEKGKDVELRCDPISGHTALYWYRQSLGQGLEFLIYFQGNSAPDKSGLPSDRFSAERTGGSVSTLTIQRTQQEDSAVYLCASSLGLRGRYNEQFFGPGTRLTVL.

V gene TRBV20-1 combines with J gene TRBJ1-2; the match to TRBD1 covers 7 bases. CDR1 and CDR2 (germline): DFQATT, SNEGSKA (reference sequence). The junction had 7 bases not matched to a gene; V was cut back by 3 bases and J by 3 bases. CDR3 length: 14 amino acids. The CDR3 protein is CSASRPGGDYGYTF. The DNA for the CDR3 is TGCAGTGCTAGTAGGCCAGGGGGAGACTATGGCTACACCTTC.